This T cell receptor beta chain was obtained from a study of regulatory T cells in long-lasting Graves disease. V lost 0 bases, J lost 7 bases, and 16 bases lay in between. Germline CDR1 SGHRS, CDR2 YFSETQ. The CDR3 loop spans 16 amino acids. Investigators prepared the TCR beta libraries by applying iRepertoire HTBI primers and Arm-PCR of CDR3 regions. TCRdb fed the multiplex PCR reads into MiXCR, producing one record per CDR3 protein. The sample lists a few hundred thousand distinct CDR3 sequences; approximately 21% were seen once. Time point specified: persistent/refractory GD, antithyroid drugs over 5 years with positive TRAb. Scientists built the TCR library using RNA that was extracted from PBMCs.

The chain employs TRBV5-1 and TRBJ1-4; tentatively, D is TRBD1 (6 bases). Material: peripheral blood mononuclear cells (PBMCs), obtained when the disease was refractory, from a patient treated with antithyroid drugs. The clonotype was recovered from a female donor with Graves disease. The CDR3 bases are TGCGCCAGCAGCTTGGCCAGTGGGGGCAGGGTTGAAAAACTGTTTTTT. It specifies CASSLASGGRVEKLFF.